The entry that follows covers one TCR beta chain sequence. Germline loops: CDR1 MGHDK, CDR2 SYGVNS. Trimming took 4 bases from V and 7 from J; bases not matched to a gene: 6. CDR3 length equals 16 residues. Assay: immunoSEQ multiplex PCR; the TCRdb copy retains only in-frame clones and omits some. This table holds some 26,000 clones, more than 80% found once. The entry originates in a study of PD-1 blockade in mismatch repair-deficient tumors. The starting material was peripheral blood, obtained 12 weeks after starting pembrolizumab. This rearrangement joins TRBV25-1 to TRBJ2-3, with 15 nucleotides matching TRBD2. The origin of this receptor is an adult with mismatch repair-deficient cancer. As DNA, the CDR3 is TGTGCCAGCAGTGGACACGGACTAGCGGGAGGGAATACGCAGTATTTT. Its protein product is CASSGHGLAGGNTQYF.